Below, 27 T cell receptor beta chains from the same sample are listed, as sequenced in a study of response to subunit inactivated influenza vaccine (dated by TCRdb to 2016 to 2018). Library construction relied on RT-PCR. The reads were generated on an Illumina HiSeq 2500. TCRdb reran the public reads through fastp at Q25 and MiXCR, keeping productive beta chains. Each entry merges the rows of one CDR3 protein and shows their most common DNA and genes. Within this sample are under 950,000 distinct CDR3 sequences, with approximately 22% of them counted one time only. Roughly 10% of the sample goes to the ten largest clones. The input for sequencing was PBMCs from blood, taken more than 4 days after vaccination. The receptors originated from a man in his forties or fifties who received an inactivated influenza vaccine. Donor details come from another sample of the same person, matched by shared clones.

This clonotype was seen only a few times. This chain links TRBV7-2 with TRBJ2-7, with 7 bases matching TRBD2. V shed 1 base and J 6 bases; nucleotides not matched to a gene: 9. CDR3 size: 15 residues. Germline CDR1 is SGHTA and CDR2 is FQGNSA. The CDR3 DNA follows: TGTGCCAGCAGCTTAGGCTTCGGGACTACCGGCGAGCAGTACTTC. Protein: CASSLGFGTTGEQYF. Combining the CDR3 with reference TRBV7-2 and TRBJ2-7 gives the whole variable domain GAGVSQSPSNKVTEKGKDVELRCDPISGHTALYWYRQSLGQGLEFLIYFQGNSAPDKSGLPSDRFSAERTGGSVSTLTIQRTQQEDSAVYLCASSLGFGTTGEQYFGPGTRLTVT.

This clonotype was counted a few times. This chain joins TRBV29-1 and TRBJ1-2; a possible D gene is TRBD1 (5 bases). This CDR3 contains 12 residues. V lost 3 bases and J lost 6, with 11 bases in between. The germline V gene encodes CDR1 SQVTM and CDR2 ANQGSEA. The chain's CDR3 is CSVDPQVNGYTF. The CDR3 nucleotides are TGCAGCGTTGATCCACAGGTCAATGGCTACACCTTC.

The sample holds many counts of this clonotype. This rearrangement joins TRBV4-3 to TRBJ2-7; either TRBD1 or TRBD2 may supply D (5 bases each). Trimming pared 0 bases from V and 2 bases from J, leaving 14 bases between. This CDR3 spans 16 amino acids. Germline V gives CDR1 LGHNA, CDR2 YSLEER. The CDR3 DNA reads as TGCGCCAGCAGCCAAGACACCGGGACGTCAACCTACGAGCAGTACTTC. Translation: CASSQDTGTSTYEQYF.

In its sample, this clonotype was seen a few times. The chain couples TRBV10-3 to TRBJ2-1; D unresolved. There are 14 residues in the CDR3. V was trimmed by 3 bases and J by 7 bases, leaving 13 bases between them. Germline CDR1 reads ENHRY; CDR2 reads SYGVKD. The CDR3 DNA follows: TGTGCCATCAGTGAAGGGTCGGACGGAAATGAGCAGTTCTTC. Its protein product is CAISEGSDGNEQFF.

V gene TRBV12-3 or TRBV12-4 combines with J gene TRBJ1-4; no firm D call. The CDR3 has 12 amino acids. V was shortened by 6 bases and J by 8 bases, with 10 bases between the two germline ends. The DNA for the CDR3 is TGTGCCAGCAGAAGGGTAGACGAAAAACTGTTTTTT. It is translated as CASRRVDEKLFF.

There are many counts of this clonotype. The chain joins TRBV20-1 to TRBJ2-2; possible D gene TRBD2, 5 bases. The CDR3 sequence is 15 residues long. CDR1 DFQATT and CDR2 SNEGSKA come from the germline V gene (reference sequence). V was clipped by 1 base and J by 4 bases, with 13 bases between them. The chain's CDR3 is CSARGDSVSTGELFF. The DNA for the CDR3 is TGCAGTGCTAGAGGAGATAGCGTGTCCACCGGGGAGCTGTTTTTT.

There are a few counts of this clonotype. The chain uses TRBV5-6 and TRBJ2-1, with TRBD2 as a possible D gene (5 bases). The germline V and J ends were trimmed by 2 bases and 13 bases, with 10 bases remaining between them. This CDR3 comprises 11 residues. Germline V gene sequence: CDR1 SGHDT, CDR2 YYEEEE. Here the CDR3 DNA reads TGTGCCAGCAGCTTTGGGGAGATTCAGTTCTTC. Amino acids: CASSFGEIQFF. The variable domain in full, completed from reference TRBV5-6 and TRBJ2-1, reads DAGVTQSPTHLIKTRGQQVTLRCSPKSGHDTVSWYQQALGQGPQFIFQYYEEEERQRGNFPDRFSGHQFPNYSSELNVNALLLGDSALYLCASSFGEIQFFGPGTRLTVL.

The table lists this clonotype with a few counts. The rearrangement uses TRBV19 and TRBJ1-4; D gene ambiguous. V gave up 4 bases and J gave up 0 bases, with 9 bases separating them. The CDR3 totals 15 residues. The germline CDR1 and CDR2 sequences are LNHDA and SQIVND (reference sequence). Written as DNA, the CDR3 is TGTGCCAGTAGTACCGTCAGTGCAACTAATGAAAAACTGTTTTTT. Encoded protein: CASSTVSATNEKLFF.

This clonotype appeared a few times. CDR3 bases: TGTGCCAGCAGCCAGGCACAGAGAACTAATGAAAAACTGTTTTTT. It specifies CASSQAQRTNEKLFF. The chain employs TRBV12-3 or TRBV12-4 and TRBJ1-4, with D uncertain. This CDR3 is 15 amino acids long. The germline V and J ends were trimmed by 6 bases and 1 base, with 12 bases remaining between them.

This clonotype showed up just a few times. The J gene is TRBJ2-7, the V gene TRBV5-1; TRBD1 matches at 7 bases. This CDR3 is built from 15 residues. Germline V CDR1 and CDR2: SGHRS, YFSETQ. V shed 0 bases, J shed 3 bases, and the junction held 6 bases outside the gene matches. The CDR3 coding sequence is TGCGCCAGCAGCTTGGACGGGACAGCATTCTACGAGCAGTACTTC. Its protein is CASSLDGTAFYEQYF. The variable domain in full, completed from reference TRBV5-1 and TRBJ2-7, reads KAGVTQTPRYLIKTRGQQVTLSCSPISGHRSVSWYQQTPGQGLQFLFEYFSETQRNKGNFPGRFSGRQFSNSRSEMNVSTLELGDSALYLCASSLDGTAFYEQYFGPGTRLTVT.

The chain is built from TRBV3-1 and TRBJ2-3; D may be TRBD2 (5 bases). Trimming removed 8 bases at V and 6 bases at J, with 15 bases between. The CDR3 is 13 residues long. Germline V lookup: CDR1 LGHDT, CDR2 YNNKEL (reference sequence). The CDR3 protein is CASAGRALDTQYF. The CDR3 DNA reads TGTGCCAGCGCCGGGCGGGCCCTCGATACGCAGTATTTT.

This clonotype has a handful of counts. The chain carries TRBV2 and TRBJ2-1; tentatively, D is TRBD2 (6 bases). The V gene lost 6 bases and the J gene lost 2 bases, with 11 bases spanning the gap. The CDR3 is 14 amino acids. CDR1 is SNHLY, CDR2 FYNNEI, per germline. The CDR3 nucleotides read TGTGCCAGCAGGATAGCGGCGACCTACAATGAGCAGTTCTTC. It encodes CASRIAATYNEQFF. The full variable domain, rest sourced from reference TRBV2 and TRBJ2-1, is EPEVTQTPSHQVTQMGQEVILRCVPISNHLYFYWYRQILGQKVEFLVSFYNNEISEKSEIFDDQFSVERPDGSNFTLKIRSTKLEDSAMYFCASRIAATYNEQFFGPGTRLTVL.

The gene calls are TRBV15 and TRBJ2-5; unclear D gene. The CDR3 covers 12 residues. The germline V and J ends were trimmed by 3 bases and 2 bases, with 4 bases remaining between them. Germline V gives CDR1 LNHNV, CDR2 YYDKDF (reference sequence). CDR3 sequence (DNA): TGTGCCACCAGCAGCAGTCAAGAGACCCAGTACTTC. Amino acids: CATSSSQETQYF.

This clonotype has more than one count but fewer than ten. This chain links TRBV6-5 with TRBJ2-2; D gene ambiguous. CDR3 length: 15 residues. V gave up 0 bases and J gave up 6 bases, with 11 bases separating them. The germline gives CDR1 MNHEY, CDR2 SVGAGI. The CDR3 sequence is CASSYSTRVAGELFF. The CDR3 DNA follows: TGTGCCAGCAGTTACTCGACGCGAGTTGCCGGGGAGCTGTTTTTT.

The chain recombines TRBV24-1 with TRBJ2-1; tentative D call: TRBD2 (5 bases). Germline V gene lookup returns CDR1 KGHDR and CDR2 SFDVKD. There are 15 residues in the CDR3. V shed 4 bases and J shed 9 bases, with 18 bases lying between them. CDR3 nucleotide sequence: TGTGCCACCAGTGACCCTCCTCGTTTTGGGAGTGAGCAGTTCTTC. Amino acid sequence: CATSDPPRFGSEQFF.

This clonotype appeared a few times. The J gene is TRBJ2-1, the V gene TRBV11-2; TRBD2 matches at 12 bases. V was pared by 0 bases and J by 7 bases, with 4 bases of the junction left unmatched. Germline lookup yields CDR1 SGHAT and CDR2 FQNNGV. The CDR3 loop spans 16 amino acids. The CDR3 loop is CASSLEASGRANEQFF. Here the CDR3 DNA reads TGTGCCAGCAGCTTAGAGGCTAGCGGGAGGGCGAATGAGCAGTTCTTC.

This clonotype occurred many times. The chain couples TRBV5-5 to TRBJ1-2; D call uncertain. The length of the CDR3 is 17 residues. V gave up 4 bases and J gave up 0 bases, with 19 bases separating them. Germline V gene data show CDR1 as SGHKS and CDR2 as YYEKEE (reference sequence). CDR3 nucleotide sequence: TGTGCCAGCAGCCCAGGAGCAGCTATCCCAGCTAACTATGGCTACACCTTC. Its protein product is CASSPGAAIPANYGYTF.

This clonotype was seen many times. The chain links TRBV3-1 to TRBJ2-2; the match to TRBD1 covers 7 bases. The germline gives CDR1 LGHDT, CDR2 YNNKEL (reference sequence). This CDR3 has 15 amino acids. Germline trimming cut 2 bases from V and 4 bases from J; bases unmatched to any gene: 4. For the CDR3, the DNA is TGTGCCAGCAGCCAACAGACAGGGTTCACCGGGGAGCTGTTTTTT. This codes for CASSQQTGFTGELFF.

This clonotype was counted between two and nine times. The rearrangement uses TRBV12-3 or TRBV12-4 and TRBJ2-3, with D perhaps assigned TRBD1 or TRBD2 (5 bases each). The CDR3 has 14 amino acids. The ends were cut back, 6 bases at V and 8 bases at J, with 18 bases in the middle. In DNA form, the CDR3 reads TGTGCCAGCAGACGTCAGGATGTTGGGGGTACGCAGTATTTT. Translating it yields CASRRQDVGGTQYF.

A remark on this clonotype: The junction departs from germline at one end; a sequencing error may be responsible. This rearrangement joins TRBV27 to TRBJ2-3, with TRBD2 as a possible D gene (6 bases). This CDR3 is 14 amino acids long. Germline assignment: CDR1 MNHEY and CDR2 SMNVEV (reference sequence). The CDR3 nucleotides read TGTGCCTGCAGTCCAGGGACTGGAACAGATACGCAGTATTTT. It is translated as CACSPGTGTDTQYF.

The V gene is TRBV12-3 or TRBV12-4, the J gene TRBJ1-5; no definite D call. V lost 3 bases, J lost 2 bases, and 14 bases lay in between. This CDR3 has 16 residues. CDR3 in DNA: TGTGCCAGCAGTTTTCGTGCCTCCGGGGGCAATCAGCCCCAGCATTTT. Its protein product is CASSFRASGGNQPQHF.

This clonotype was observed a few times. This sequence joins TRBV4-3 and TRBJ2-1, with 10 bases aligning to TRBD2. Germline V CDR1 and CDR2: LGHNA, YSLEER. Trimming removed 4 bases from V and 1 base from J; junction bases left unmatched: 4. This CDR3 has 16 residues. As DNA, the CDR3 is TGCGCCAGCAGCCGAAGCGGGGGGGCGTCCTACAATGAGCAGTTCTTC. It codes for CASSRSGGASYNEQFF.

The gene calls are TRBV5-6 and TRBJ2-5, with D possibly called TRBD1 or TRBD2 (5 bases each). Germline loops: CDR1 SGHDT, CDR2 YYEEEE. The CDR3 consists of 15 residues. Trimming left V 4 bases short and J 1 base short, with 14 bases between. CDR3 protein: CASSASGRPQETQYF. In DNA form, the CDR3 reads TGTGCCAGCAGCGCCTCGGGACGACCCCAAGAGACCCAGTACTTC.

This chain joins TRBV9 and TRBJ2-5; D may match TRBD1 or TRBD2 (5 bases each). Germline CDR1 is SGDLS and CDR2 is YYNGEE. This CDR3 spans 14 amino acids. The V gene lost 0 bases and the J gene lost 1 base, with 7 bases spanning the gap. Here the CDR3 reads CASSVVGTQETQYF. The CDR3 coding sequence is TGTGCCAGCAGCGTAGTAGGGACCCAAGAGACCCAGTACTTC.

The chain links TRBV4-3 to TRBJ2-5; no firm D call. Germline CDR1 is LGHNA and CDR2 is YSLEER. This CDR3 is built from 13 residues. V was pared by 3 bases and J by 3 bases, with 8 bases between. The CDR3 DNA follows: TGCGCCAGCAGCCAGAGATCCGAAGAGACCCAGTACTTC. This encodes CASSQRSEETQYF.

The genes are TRBV7-9 and TRBJ2-5; 10 bases align to TRBD2. Unmatched junction bases numbered 12, after V lost 7 bases and J lost 1 base. Per germline, CDR1 SEHNR and CDR2 FQNEAQ (reference sequence). CDR3 size: 17 residues. The CDR3 DNA reads TGTGCCAGCACCAGGGGAGTACTAGCGGGGATCCAAGAGACCCAGTACTTC. Protein sequence: CASTRGVLAGIQETQYF.

This clonotype was seen more than once but under ten times. This chain connects TRBV4-3 to TRBJ2-7; D remains ambiguous. Germline values: CDR1 LGHNA, CDR2 YSLEER. The length of the CDR3 is 13 residues. Deletions cut 0 bases from V and 6 bases from J, with 9 bases between. In DNA, the CDR3 is TGCGCCAGCAGCCAAGAAGCAGACACCGAGCAGTACTTC. This translates into CASSQEADTEQYF.